The 12 T cell receptor beta chains listed next were all sequenced from one sample in a study of identical twins. One entry per CDR3 protein, called by TCRdb with MiXCR from the 5' RACE reads. Counted here are hundreds of thousands of distinct CDR3 sequences, about 9.4% occurring once; the ten biggest clones make up 0.85% to 1%. These data are also associated with another study on yellow fever vaccine responses in identical twins.

Source material: PBMCs. These receptors were obtained from a woman between 18 and 30 years old in good health.

This clonotype was observed many times. The chain links TRBV29-1 to TRBJ2-7; D might be TRBD2 (6 bases). Germline values: CDR1 SQVTM, CDR2 ANQGSEA. The CDR3 sequence is 14 residues long. V gave up 2 bases and J gave up 5 bases, with 16 bases separating them. DNA of the CDR3: TGCAGCGTTGAACCCGGAGGGCGGAACCACGAGCAGTACTTC. Amino acids: CSVEPGGRNHEQYF.

The rearrangement uses TRBV28 and TRBJ2-7, with D possibly matching TRBD1 (6 bases). Germline CDR1 MDHEN, CDR2 SYDVKM. The CDR3 runs 14 residues. V gave up 7 bases and J gave up 3 bases, with 16 bases separating them. This CDR3 is CASKNTGKGYEQYF. The CDR3 DNA sequence: TGTGCCAGCAAAAACACAGGGAAAGGCTACGAGCAGTACTTC.

A few counts support this clonotype. The gene calls are TRBV29-1 and TRBJ1-1, with TRBD1 matching over 9 bases. The trim removed 5 bases at V and 8 bases at J, leaving 9 bases unmatched. CDR1 and CDR2 (germline): SQVTM, ANQGSEA. This CDR3 is 13 amino acids long. CDR3 bases: TGCAGCGTTTTAGGACAGGGGCTAAGAGAAGCTTTCTTT. Its protein product is CSVLGQGLREAFF.

This clonotype was detected only a few times. V is TRBV20-1 and J is TRBJ2-2; D might be TRBD2 (5 bases). Trimming took 0 bases from V and 1 from J, leaving 9 bases between them. The germline CDR1 and CDR2 sequences are DFQATT and SNEGSKA (reference sequence). The CDR3 runs 15 residues. The DNA of the CDR3 is TGCAGTGCTAGAGACACCGGACTGAACACCGGGGAGCTGTTTTTT. Its translation is CSARDTGLNTGELFF.

The V call is TRBV28, the J call TRBJ1-5; 7 bases match TRBD1. The germline V gene has CDR1 MDHEN and CDR2 SYDVKM. The CDR3 has 15 amino acids. V gave up 2 bases and J gave up 3 bases; unmatched junction bases: 4. The CDR3 reads CASSLTTGNNQPQHF. CDR3 DNA: TGTGCCAGCAGTTTAACGACAGGGAACAATCAGCCCCAGCATTTT.

The chain couples TRBV2 to TRBJ2-7; 7 positions agree with TRBD1. CDR1 is SNHLY, CDR2 FYNNEI, per germline. This CDR3 spans 12 amino acids. V gave up 8 bases and J gave up 3 bases; unmatched junction bases: 4. Written as DNA, the CDR3 is TGTGCCAGCGAGGGACAGATCTACGAGCAGTACTTC. Translated, it gives CASEGQIYEQYF.

This clonotype was observed many times. The rearrangement uses TRBV20-1 and TRBJ1-4; possibly TRBD1 for D (5 bases). Trimming pared 7 bases from V and 5 bases from J, leaving 8 bases between. Germline lookup yields CDR1 DFQATT and CDR2 SNEGSKA (reference sequence). The CDR3 spans 11 residues. CDR3: CSVGLNEKLFF. CDR3 coding DNA: TGCAGTGTGGGGCTAAATGAAAAACTGTTTTTT.

The chain recombines TRBV27 with TRBJ2-2; tentative D call: TRBD2 (5 bases). Trimming stripped 8 bases from V and 0 bases from J, with 10 bases between. Germline-derived CDR1 and CDR2 are MNHEY and SMNVEV (reference sequence). This CDR3 region has 14 residues. The CDR3 spells CASGGLSNTGELFF. For the CDR3, the DNA is TGTGCCAGCGGCGGACTTTCGAACACCGGGGAGCTGTTTTTT.

The table lists this clonotype with a few counts. V and J are TRBV7-9 and TRBJ2-3, with D unclear. In germline, CDR1 is SEHNR, CDR2 FQNEAQ (reference sequence). V was clipped by 8 bases and J by 2 bases, with 11 bases between them. The CDR3 runs 13 residues. CDR3 loop: CASPLPPTDTQYF. CDR3 in DNA: TGTGCCAGCCCCCTCCCCCCCACAGATACGCAGTATTTT.

This clonotype showed up just once. CDR3 sequence (DNA): TGTGCCAGCAGCCAACCTCGACAGGGGGCAGAGATAGATACGCAGTATTTT. Translation: CASSQPRQGAEIDTQYF. The chain joins TRBV2 to TRBJ2-3, with TRBD1 matching over 10 bases. The germline V gene encodes CDR1 SNHLY and CDR2 FYNNEI. CDR3 length: 17 amino acids. Unmatched junction bases numbered 14, after V lost 6 bases and J lost 5 bases.

This clonotype was recorded at least ten times. This sequence joins TRBV27 and TRBJ2-1; TRBD2 might be the D (6 bases). Trimming left V 4 bases short and J 4 bases short, with 20 bases between. The CDR3 is 17 amino acids. Looked up from germline, CDR1 is MNHEY and CDR2 is SMNVEV (reference sequence). The CDR3: CASSSQLGGGGYNEQFF. DNA for the CDR3: TGTGCCAGCAGTTCGCAACTGGGAGGTGGGGGTTACAATGAGCAGTTCTTC.

The genes are TRBV4-1 and TRBJ2-3; no firm D call. The germline V gene encodes CDR1 MGHRA and CDR2 YSYEKL. The CDR3 is made up of 16 amino acids. V was shortened by 1 base and J by 0 bases, with 11 bases between the two germline ends. This CDR3 is CASSQGLLGSTDTQYF. The CDR3 DNA reads TGCGCCAGCAGCCAAGGATTACTGGGGAGCACAGATACGCAGTATTTT.